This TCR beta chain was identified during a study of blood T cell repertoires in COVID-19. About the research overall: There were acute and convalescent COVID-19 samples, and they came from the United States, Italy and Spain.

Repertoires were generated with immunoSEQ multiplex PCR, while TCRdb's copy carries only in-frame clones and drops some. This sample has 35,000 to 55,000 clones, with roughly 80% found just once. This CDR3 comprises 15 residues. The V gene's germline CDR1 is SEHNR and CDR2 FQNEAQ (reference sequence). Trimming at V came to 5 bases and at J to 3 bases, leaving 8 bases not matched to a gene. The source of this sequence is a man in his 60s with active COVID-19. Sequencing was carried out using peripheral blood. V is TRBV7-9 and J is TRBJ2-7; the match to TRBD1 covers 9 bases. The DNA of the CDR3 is TGTGCCAGCAGCGCCGACAGGGGGGCCCACTACGAGCAGTACTTC. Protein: CASSADRGAHYEQYF.